The entry that follows covers one TCR beta chain sequence. Its matching antigen is unknown. This same CDR3 is encoded by further DNA sequences in the sample. With unsorted samples, genomic DNA was obtained from some 100 million PBMCs. The deep-level immunoSEQ assay was used. Produced via immunoSEQ multiplex PCR; TCRdb's table is partial and in-frame only. Of hundreds of thousands of clones listed, roughly three quarters were seen once; the top ten hold 13%. The data originate from a study of shared clonotypes between healthy human individuals. Study overall: A few men and a couple of women, aged 18 to 49, were donors. Study-wide results and caveats: Having only a few donors restricted how much genetic and exposure-history diversity was captured.

The V gene lost 6 bases and the J gene lost 1 base, with 9 bases spanning the gap. The CDR3 spans 13 residues. The V gene's germline CDR1 is SEHNR and CDR2 FQNEAQ (reference sequence). The receptor was derived from a woman in her forties in good health. Some clones in this sample may be carry-over from other donors' samples. The chain recombines TRBV7-9 with TRBJ2-5; possible D gene TRBD1, 6 bases. The sequenced material came from PBMCs. CDR3 sequence: CASSRQAQETQYF. CDR3 sequence (DNA): TGTGCCAGCAGTCGACAGGCCCAAGAGACCCAGTACTTC.